The T cell receptor beta chain under discussion was sequenced for a study of CD8+CD57+ T cells in acquired aplastic anemia. Study-level information: The average for DNA from sorted CD4+ and CD8+ cells was 3 to 4 ug. General study points: Patients and controls shared roughly 31 CD8+ CDR3 sequences, highly expressed in patients.

There are a few counts of this clonotype. What it binds is unknown. Investigators profiled TCR beta VDJ and CDR3 from genomic DNA template. TCRdb reprocessed the reads with MiXCR, giving one entry per CDR3 protein. This sample carries about 470,000 distinct CDR3 sequences, around 30% of them seen once, and the ten largest clones take under 0.95%. In patients chosen for sequencing, flow cytometry had shown CD8+CD57+ cell expansion. The patients, all of them, had severe acquired aplastic anemia. At blood sampling, none of the patients had yet received therapy. The germline gives CDR1 SGHVS, CDR2 FQNEAQ. The CDR3 totals 14 residues. Losses at the gene ends were 5 bases for V and 7 bases for J; bases not matched to a gene: 10.

The clonotype comes from a human donor with aplastic anemia. Sequencing was carried out using sorted CD4+, CD8+, or CD8+CD57+ T cells (not recorded which) from PBMCs. This chain connects TRBV7-8 to TRBJ1-1; TRBD1 aligns across 7 bases. CDR3 in DNA: TGTGCCAGCAGCCTTAGACAGGGCGTGGGTGAAGCTTTCTTT. Protein sequence: CASSLRQGVGEAFF. The full variable domain, rest sourced from reference TRBV7-8 and TRBJ1-1, is GAGVSQSPRYKVAKRGQDVALRCDPISGHVSLFWYQQALGQGPEFLTYFQNEAQLDKSGLPSDRFFAERPEGSVSTLKIQRTQQEDSAVYLCASSLRQGVGEAFFGQGTRLTVV.